This T cell receptor beta chain was identified in a study of radiation and T cells in renal cell carcinoma. The CDR3 spans 14 residues. V was shortened by 2 bases and J by 6 bases, with 11 bases between the two germline ends. Germline assignment: CDR1 MNHEY and CDR2 SMNVEV (reference sequence). Documented time point: blood 2 weeks post-SBRT. Treatment given: 15 Gy SBRT to primary tumor, nephrectomy 4 weeks later. Serial blood draws occurred at baseline and 2 and 4 weeks post-SBRT. The patient's renal cell carcinoma had clear cell pathology. Clones were read by immunoSEQ multiplex PCR, and TCRdb kept only the in-frame ones, dropping some. The profile shows tens of thousands of clones, 80% of them singletons. Points from the study as a whole: In blood, top tumor clones expanded by 2 weeks, shrinking by 4.

This clone was seen just once. The target antigen is unknown. Here the sequenced sample was blood, taken from a patient whose treatment included radiotherapy and nephrectomy. The chain combines TRBV27 with TRBJ2-1, with D unclear. The clonotype originates from a woman aged 70 to 79 with renal cell carcinoma. The CDR3 protein is CASSLGWATNEQFF. The CDR3 DNA follows: TGTGCCAGCAGTTTAGGATGGGCCACCAATGAGCAGTTCTTC.